Sequencing of this T cell receptor (beta chain) was carried out in a study of tumor-infiltrating lymphocytes in primary liver carcinoma. TCR beta cDNA came from approximately 0.55 ug total RNA, primed with a constant-region primer. Three nested multiplex PCR rounds, a slightly modified ARM-PCR method, built the TCR beta libraries. Both of the initial two PCR rounds ran for around 10 cycles and employed TRBV1-TRBV30 forward primers alongside a C-beta reverse primer. From the multiplex PCR reads, TCRdb called clonotypes with MiXCR, one entry per CDR3 protein. The table includes 65,000 to 80,000 distinct CDR3 sequences, almost 70% detected once. DNA and RNA were both co-extracted from 20-30 mg of bulk tissue that had not been sorted. CDR1 is SQVTM and CDR2 is ANQGSEA in the germline V gene. J was trimmed by 8 bases and V by 7 bases; bases with no gene match: 14. The CDR3 extends over 14 amino acids.

The chain combines TRBV29-1 with TRBJ2-1, with 7 bases fitting TRBD2. The source material was liver tumor tissue from sampling region 4. Stated subset: tumor region T4, right-lateral pole. This sequence originates from a man aged 40-55 years with primary liver carcinoma and hepatitis B virus infection. The CDR3: CSGLSGRGVDEQFF. CDR3 sequence (DNA): TGCAGCGGGTTGTCGGGACGGGGGGTGGATGAGCAGTTCTTC.